A single sample gave rise to the 23 T cell receptor beta chains below, sequenced in a study of shared T cell receptors in the human thymus. The table came from immunoSEQ multiplex PCR; TCRdb's copy has only in-frame clones and leaves some out. The repertoire has 55,000 to 80,000 clones, roughly 96% of them found once; the top ten carry less than 0.04%. Sequencing input: thymocytes. Receptors were obtained from a human donor.

This sequence joins TRBV4-1 and TRBJ1-2; no definite D call. V lost 1 base and J 6 bases, leaving 15 bases between the germline ends. This CDR3 contains 15 residues. CDR1 is MGHRA and CDR2 is YSYEKL in the germline V gene. For the CDR3, the DNA is TGCGCCAGCAGCCAAGGGGTATTAGGGAGGAATGGCTACACCTTC. Encoded protein: CASSQGVLGRNGYTF.

The J gene is TRBJ1-3, the V gene TRBV5-4; 7 nucleotides agree with TRBD1. Germline loops: CDR1 SGHNT, CDR2 YYREEE (reference sequence). V trimming: 4 bases; J trimming: 0 bases; junction bases outside the gene matches: 7. This CDR3 contains 16 residues. DNA of the CDR3: TGTGCCAGCAGCCCTCAGGGGGGAGACTCTGGAAACACCATATATTTT. Encoded protein: CASSPQGGDSGNTIYF.

The V call is TRBV4-1, the J call TRBJ2-2; 9 nucleotides line up with TRBD1. V trimming: 4 bases; J trimming: 3 bases; junction bases outside the gene matches: 15. Germline CDR1 reads MGHRA; CDR2 reads YSYEKL. The CDR3 covers 19 residues. CDR3 protein: CASSRPGGQGSSHTGELFF. CDR3 DNA: TGCGCCAGCAGCCGCCCGGGGGGACAGGGCTCTTCCCACACCGGGGAGCTGTTTTTT.

The chain employs TRBV5-1 and TRBJ1-4; D is unresolved. Trimming removed 2 bases from V and 4 bases from J, with 15 bases in between. CDR3 length equals 16 residues. Per germline, CDR1 SGHRS and CDR2 YFSETQ. CDR3 sequence reads: CASSLVPHQDNEKLFF. Here the CDR3 DNA reads TGCGCCAGCAGCTTAGTCCCACATCAAGATAATGAAAAACTGTTTTTT.

V and J are TRBV5-6 and TRBJ2-5; TRBD1 aligns across 11 bases. With 4 bases clipped from V and 3 bases from J, the junction kept 17 bases outside the gene matches. The CDR3 is 19 amino acids. Germline V gives CDR1 SGHDT, CDR2 YYEEEE. In nucleotides, the CDR3 is TGTGCCAGCAGCGCACCAACTAACCGGGACAGGGGGGCAAAAGAGACCCAGTACTTC. It is translated as CASSAPTNRDRGAKETQYF.

This clone was seen only once. The chain is built from TRBV30 and TRBJ2-5, with D tentatively TRBD2 (6 bases). The CDR3 is 11 amino acids. The germline V and J ends were trimmed by 4 bases and 3 bases, with 6 bases remaining between them. Per germline, CDR1 GTSNPN and CDR2 SVGIG (reference sequence). CDR3 sequence: CAWKREETQYF. CDR3 coding DNA: TGTGCCTGGAAGCGGGAAGAGACCCAGTACTTC.

This clone appeared a single time. The gene calls are TRBV28 and TRBJ2-7; 9 positions agree with TRBD1. J was trimmed by 4 bases and V by 6 bases; bases with no gene match: 22. The germline V gene has CDR1 MDHEN and CDR2 SYDVKM. This CDR3 region has 19 residues. The chain's CDR3 is CASSLEIRGQGAPPYEQYF. The CDR3 nucleotides are TGTGCCAGCAGCCTCGAAATCCGGGGACAGGGTGCTCCCCCGTACGAGCAGTACTTC.

The chain combines TRBV27 with TRBJ1-2, with D possibly TRBD1 on 5 matching bases. V gave up 5 bases and J gave up 3 bases, with 16 bases separating them. Germline CDR1 is MNHEY and CDR2 is SMNVEV (reference sequence). The CDR3 covers 15 residues. The CDR3 DNA sequence: TGTGCCAGCAGTCCCAAGGGGAGGGAGGACTATGGCTACACCTTC. Its protein product is CASSPKGREDYGYTF.

V and J are TRBV5-4 and TRBJ2-7; TRBD1 matches at 9 bases. CDR1 and CDR2 (germline): SGHNT, YYREEE (reference sequence). The CDR3 has 16 residues. With V trimmed by 1 base and J by 5 bases, 10 bases remained unmatched. Here the CDR3 reads CASSLPGQGVVNEQYF. Written as DNA, the CDR3 is TGTGCCAGCAGCTTGCCGGGACAGGGCGTCGTCAACGAGCAGTACTTC.

The gene calls are TRBV19 and TRBJ1-1; D call uncertain. Germline lookup yields CDR1 LNHDA and CDR2 SQIVND (reference sequence). Trimming left V 7 bases short and J 3 bases short, with 18 bases between. The CDR3 is 15 amino acids. The CDR3 loop is CASTHMEDRDTEAFF. CDR3 DNA: TGTGCCAGTACCCACATGGAGGATAGGGACACTGAAGCTTTCTTT. The whole variable domain, filled in from reference TRBV19 and TRBJ1-1, reads DGGITQSPKYLFRKEGQNVTLSCEQNLNHDAMYWYRQDPGQGLRLIYYSQIVNDFQKGDIAEGYSVSREKKESFPLTVTSAQKNPTAFYLCASTHMEDRDTEAFFGQGTRLTVV.

This clone was found once. An end of the junction differs from the germline gene, which may be a read error. The rearrangement links TRBV19 to TRBJ1-4, with 9 bases that match TRBD1. This CDR3 is built from 13 residues. Per the germline V gene, CDR1 is LNHDA and CDR2 is SQIVND (reference sequence). The CDR3 DNA reads as TGTGCCAGTGGGGACAGGGCTAACGAAAAACTGTTTTTT. Translated: CASGDRANEKLFF.

The chain combines TRBV6-9 with TRBJ1-1, with unresolved D. Trimming cost V 2 bases and J 0 bases, with 7 bases left between them. Germline V gene lookup returns CDR1 MNHGY and CDR2 SVAAGI. CDR3 length: 14 amino acids. The CDR3 loop is CASSYRSMNTEAFF. CDR3 coding DNA: TGTGCCAGCAGTTATCGGAGCATGAACACTGAAGCTTTCTTT.

V usage is TRBV27 and J usage is TRBJ2-2; 10 positions match TRBD2. The CDR3 is 17 amino acids. Germline V gene data show CDR1 as MNHEY and CDR2 as SMNVEV (reference sequence). V trimming: 2 bases; J trimming: 4 bases; junction bases outside the gene matches: 7. CDR3 in amino acids: CASSLVAGGSITGELFF. The DNA for the CDR3 is TGTGCCAGCAGTTTAGTAGCGGGGGGCAGTATCACCGGGGAGCTGTTTTTT.

The V and J genes are TRBV7-9 and TRBJ1-1; 7 bases are shared with TRBD1. CDR1 and CDR2 from the germline V gene are SEHNR and FQNEAQ (reference sequence). This CDR3 region has 13 residues. V lost 4 bases, J lost 4 bases, and 3 bases stayed unmatched. DNA for the CDR3: TGTGCCAGCAGCTCCACAGGGGCCACTGAAGCTTTCTTT. Its translation: CASSSTGATEAFF.

The rearrangement joins TRBV5-5 to TRBJ1-5; 7 bases agree with TRBD1. Germline CDR1 and CDR2: SGHKS and YYEKEE (reference sequence). The CDR3 contains 15 residues. The ends lost 2 bases at V and 3 bases at J; junction bases unmatched: 5. The CDR3 DNA reads as TGTGCCAGCAGCTTTGACAGGGCTATCAATCAGCCCCAGCATTTT. Residues: CASSFDRAINQPQHF.

The J gene is TRBJ2-2, the V gene TRBV5-1, with unresolved D. CDR3 length: 11 amino acids. Germline V gene data show CDR1 as SGHRS and CDR2 as YFSETQ. V was shortened by 1 base and J by 7 bases, with 2 bases between the two germline ends. In DNA form, the CDR3 reads TGCGCCAGCAGCTTGCTCGGGGAGCTGTTTTTT. Translation: CASSLLGELFF.

This clone came up a few times. The gene calls are TRBV7-2 and TRBJ2-5; 11 bases line up with TRBD2. The CDR3 is made up of 16 amino acids. The germline gives CDR1 SGHTA, CDR2 FQGNSA. Germline trimming cut 4 bases from V and 3 bases from J; bases unmatched to any gene: 7. CDR3 loop: CASSCSPGLAEETQYF. CDR3 nucleotides: TGTGCCAGCAGCTGCTCCCCGGGACTAGCGGAAGAGACCCAGTACTTC.

The genes are TRBV19 and TRBJ1-5, with D tentatively TRBD1 (6 bases). In germline, CDR1 is LNHDA, CDR2 SQIVND (reference sequence). V lost 6 bases and J lost 7, with 13 bases in between. There are 13 residues in the CDR3. CDR3 amino acids: CASRNPQGQPQHF. The DNA for the CDR3 is TGTGCCAGTAGAAACCCTCAGGGGCAGCCCCAGCATTTT.

CDR3 region: CASSLEDSTGELFF. CDR3 sequence (DNA): TGTGCCAGCAGCTTGGAGGACAGCACCGGGGAGCTGTTTTTT. This chain joins TRBV5-4 and TRBJ2-2; a possible D gene is TRBD1 (6 bases). Germline CDR1 reads SGHNT; CDR2 reads YYREEE (reference sequence). Deletions cut 0 bases from V and 4 bases from J, with 7 bases between. CDR3 length equals 14 residues. The variable domain in full, with the rest retrieved from reference TRBV5-4 and TRBJ2-2, is ETGVTQSPTHLIKTRGQQVTLRCSSQSGHNTVSWYQQALGQGPQFIFQYYREEENGRGNFPPRFSGLQFPNYSSELNVNALELDDSALYLCASSLEDSTGELFFGEGSRLTVL.

The V gene is TRBV6-6, the J gene TRBJ2-7; 7 nucleotides match TRBD1. CDR1 is MNHNY, CDR2 SVGAGI, per germline (reference sequence). V dropped 2 bases and J dropped 2; count of bases not matched to a gene: 0. The length of the CDR3 is 13 residues. The CDR3 region is CASSYRGPYEQYF. The CDR3 bases are TGTGCCAGCAGTTACAGGGGGCCCTACGAGCAGTACTTC.

The chain employs TRBV19 and TRBJ1-5; 11 nucleotides agree with TRBD1. This CDR3 region has 16 residues. The V gene's germline CDR1 is LNHDA and CDR2 SQIVND (reference sequence). V lost 3 bases, J lost 5 bases, and 6 bases stayed unmatched. This CDR3 is CASSIRDRGRYQPQHF. CDR3 in DNA: TGTGCCAGTAGTATCCGGGACAGGGGGAGATATCAGCCCCAGCATTTT.

The chain employs TRBV15 and TRBJ1-1; D call uncertain. The CDR3 has 15 residues. Germline CDR1 and CDR2: LNHNV and YYDKDF (reference sequence). Deletions cut 1 base from V and 4 bases from J, with 13 bases between. The CDR3 DNA follows: TGTGCCACCAGCAGAGTTAGTAAGGGCGGCACTGAAGCTTTCTTT. Protein sequence: CATSRVSKGGTEAFF.

The chain couples TRBV28 to TRBJ2-7; D not certain. Trimming stripped 3 bases from V and 5 bases from J, with 8 bases between. Germline V lookup: CDR1 MDHEN, CDR2 SYDVKM. The CDR3 runs to 12 residues. The CDR3 DNA sequence: TGTGCCAGCAGTTTTTCTGTAAACGAGCAGTACTTC. Translated: CASSFSVNEQYF.